Included here is one TCR beta chain sequence, with context. These data come from a study of CD8 T cells in Susac syndrome. Roughly 0.45 to 1 ug RNA was reverse transcribed with random hexamers. Across 54 Vbeta and 13 Jbeta, TCR beta CDR3 was amplified with immunoSEQ multiplex PCR. TCRdb analysed the immunoSEQ multiplex PCR reads with MiXCR anew, one entry per CDR3 protein. The table includes a few hundred thousand distinct CDR3 sequences, over 85% detected once. CD8+ and CD4+ T cells circulating in blood were sequenced for TCR beta. Negative isolation was used for CD8+ and CD4+ T cells, and FACS enrichment was applied to TEMRA cells. V lost 4 bases and J lost 5, with 12 bases in between. This CDR3 is 13 amino acids long. Germline V gene data show CDR1 as KGHSH and CDR2 as LQKENI.

The genes are TRBV18 and TRBJ2-7; D may match TRBD1 or TRBD2 (5 bases each). This TCR was recovered from a human donor with multiple sclerosis. The sequenced sample consisted of CD4+ T cells from PBMCs. DNA for the CDR3: TGTGCCAGCTCACGAGGGAGACAGAACGAGCAGTACGTC. It encodes CASSRGRQNEQYV.